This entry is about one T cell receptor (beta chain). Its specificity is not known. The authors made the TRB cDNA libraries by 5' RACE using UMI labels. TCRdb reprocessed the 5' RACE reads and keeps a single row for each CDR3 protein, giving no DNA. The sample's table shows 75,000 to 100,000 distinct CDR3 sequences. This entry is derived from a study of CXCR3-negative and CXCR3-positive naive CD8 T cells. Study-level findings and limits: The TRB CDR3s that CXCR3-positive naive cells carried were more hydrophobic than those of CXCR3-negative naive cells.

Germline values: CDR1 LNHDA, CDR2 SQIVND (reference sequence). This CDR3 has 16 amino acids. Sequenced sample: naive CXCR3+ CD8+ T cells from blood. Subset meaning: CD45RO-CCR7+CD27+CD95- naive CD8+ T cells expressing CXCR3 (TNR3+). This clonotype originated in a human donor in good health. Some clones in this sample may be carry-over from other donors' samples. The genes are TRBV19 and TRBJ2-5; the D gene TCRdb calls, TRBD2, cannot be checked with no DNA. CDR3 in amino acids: CASSLIAGGPEETQYF.